This entry lists 27 T cell receptor beta chains sequenced from one sample in a study of blood T cell repertoires in COVID-19. Libraries were prepared by immunoSEQ multiplex PCR; TCRdb keeps only in-frame clonotypes and omits some of them. The table has 110,000 or so clones, over 75% seen once; the top ten hold 2% to 3%. Sequenced: peripheral blood. Receptors originate from a human donor in a cohort sampled during active COVID-19.

This chain uses TRBV21-1 with TRBJ1-5; the DNA was not compared with TRBD1, the D call given in the table. TRBV21-1 is described as a pseudogene. This CDR3 has 17 amino acids. DNA of the CDR3: TGTGCCAGCAGCAAAGAACGGACAGGGGAGGCCAATCAGCCCCAGCATTTT. Its protein product is CASSKERTGEANQPQHF.

The chain has TRBV9 and TRBJ1-2; tentative D call: TRBD1 (5 bases). The length of the CDR3 is 16 residues. V was shortened by 0 bases and J by 4 bases, with 16 bases between the two germline ends. The germline CDR1 and CDR2 sequences are SGDLS and YYNGEE. CDR3 nucleotides: TGTGCCAGCAGCGTAGCGTCGGGGGTAGCGGGCTATGGCTACACCTTC. Translating gives CASSVASGVAGYGYTF.

The sample holds a few counts of this clone. The V call is TRBV5-1, the J call TRBJ1-2; no definite D call. Germline assignment: CDR1 SGHRS and CDR2 YFSETQ. V gave up 0 bases and J gave up 6 bases, with 12 bases separating them. The CDR3 consists of 14 residues. CDR3 loop: CASSLAGGNNGYTF. The CDR3 DNA reads TGCGCCAGCAGCTTGGCCGGAGGGAACAATGGCTACACCTTC.

The genes are TRBV6-5 and TRBJ1-5, with 11 bases identical to TRBD1. CDR1 and CDR2 (germline): MNHEY, SVGAGI. Unmatched junction bases numbered 4, after V lost 4 bases and J lost 5 bases. The CDR3 runs to 15 residues. The CDR3 DNA is TGTGCCAGCAGTTGGGACAGGGGGACCCATCAGCCCCAGCATTTT. As protein: CASSWDRGTHQPQHF.

This chain connects TRBV18 to TRBJ1-1; 9 nucleotides match TRBD1. J lost 7 bases, V lost 3 bases, and 3 bases had no gene match. The CDR3 is 13 amino acids. From germline, CDR1 is KGHSH and CDR2 LQKENI. The CDR3 DNA reads as TGTGCCAGCTCACCTGGACAGGGGAGTGAAGCTTTCTTT. The encoded protein is CASSPGQGSEAFF. The full variable domain, with the rest looked up from reference TRBV18 and TRBJ1-1, is NAGVMQNPRHLVRRRGQEARLRCSPMKGHSHVYWYRQLPEEGLKFMVYLQKENIIDESGMPKERFSAEFPKEGPSILRIQQVVRGDSAAYFCASSPGQGSEAFFGQGTRLTVV.

The chain recombines TRBV4-1 with TRBJ2-1; D is possibly TRBD2 (5 bases). Germline V CDR1 and CDR2: MGHRA, YSYEKL. V was clipped by 0 bases and J by 13 bases, with 25 bases between them. The CDR3 is 17 amino acids. Here the CDR3 reads CASSQEPQPPGSNEQFF. The CDR3 DNA reads as TGCGCCAGCAGCCAAGAGCCACAGCCACCGGGGTCTAACGAACAGTTCTTC.

V usage is TRBV28 and J usage is TRBJ1-5; possibly TRBD1 for D (5 bases). This CDR3 region has 15 residues. V dropped 7 bases and J dropped 1 base, with 14 bases sitting between them. CDR1 and CDR2 (germline): MDHEN, SYDVKM. The DNA for the CDR3 is TGTGCCAGCACTCTAGGAGGGGCCAGCAATCAGCCCCAGCATTTT. Translating gives CASTLGGASNQPQHF.

The chain uses TRBV11-2 and TRBJ2-2, with a weak D call TRBD2 (6 bases). Germline CDR1 SGHAT, CDR2 FQNNGV. V gave up 4 bases and J gave up 6 bases, with 21 bases separating them. The CDR3 is 17 amino acids. For the CDR3, the DNA is TGTGCCAGCAGCTCCCGGAGTGAGGACGGAGGGCCCGGGGAGCTGTTTTTT. Amino acids: CASSSRSEDGGPGELFF.

This clone was observed a single time. CDR3 loop: CASSTGVNYGYTF. In DNA, the CDR3 is TGTGCCAGCAGTACCGGAGTTAACTATGGCTACACCTTC. The rearrangement links TRBV14 to TRBJ1-2; no definite D call. The CDR3 is 13 residues long. V lost 6 bases, J lost 1 base, and 9 bases lay in between. Germline values: CDR1 SGHDN, CDR2 FVKESK.

The CDR3 region is CASSRQGTYEQYF. CDR3 in DNA: TGTGCCAGCAGTCGACAGGGAACCTACGAGCAGTACTTC. The chain recombines TRBV6-5 with TRBJ2-7; 7 positions agree with TRBD1. This CDR3 region has 13 residues. CDR1 MNHEY and CDR2 SVGAGI come from the germline V gene. With V trimmed by 5 bases and J by 2 bases, 3 bases remained unmatched.

J is TRBJ2-4 and V is TRBV6-2 or TRBV6-3, with TRBD2 as a possible D gene (6 bases). Trimming pared 5 bases from V and 7 bases from J, leaving 12 bases between. Germline V gene data show CDR1 as MNHEY and CDR2 as SVGEGT. This CDR3 spans 13 amino acids. Written as DNA, the CDR3 is TGTGCCAGCAGTAAATCAGGAGGGAACATTCAGTACTTC. It specifies CASSKSGGNIQYF.

The rearrangement joins TRBV5-1 to TRBJ2-5, with 10 bases fitting TRBD1. Per the germline V gene, CDR1 is SGHRS and CDR2 is YFSETQ. The CDR3 has 14 residues. V was pared by 4 bases and J by 3 bases, with 3 bases of the junction left unmatched. CDR3 residues: CASSPGQGEETQYF. CDR3 DNA: TGCGCCAGCAGCCCTGGACAGGGGGAAGAGACCCAGTACTTC.

The V and J genes are TRBV3-1 (or the pseudogene TRBV3-2) and TRBJ2-5; D possibly corresponds to TRBD2 (5 bases). This CDR3 is 12 amino acids long. Trimming took 3 bases from V and 4 from J, leaving 6 bases between them. Germline V gene lookup returns CDR1 LGHDT and CDR2 YNNKEL (reference sequence). The CDR3 region is CASSQRAETQYF. Here the CDR3 DNA reads TGTGCCAGCAGCCAGAGGGCAGAGACCCAGTACTTC.

V usage is TRBV6-5 and J usage is TRBJ1-1, with 8 nucleotides matching TRBD1. CDR1 and CDR2 (germline): MNHEY, SVGAGI. Losses at the gene ends were 5 bases for V and 0 bases for J; bases not matched to a gene: 2. This CDR3 comprises 14 residues. In nucleotides, the CDR3 is TGTGCCAGCAGTCAGACAGGGGTGAACACTGAAGCTTTCTTT. As protein: CASSQTGVNTEAFF.

This clone showed up just a few times. The genes are TRBV28 and TRBJ1-5; a weak D match, TRBD1 (6 bases). This CDR3 is 15 amino acids long. The V gene's germline CDR1 is MDHEN and CDR2 SYDVKM. The ends were cut back, 6 bases at V and 2 bases at J, with 14 bases in the middle. The CDR3 sequence: CASSPGGARNQPQHF. The CDR3 DNA reads TGTGCCAGCAGCCCCGGGGGGGCCCGCAATCAGCCCCAGCATTTT.

This chain joins TRBV7-9 and TRBJ2-1, with a possible D match to TRBD1 (7 bases). The CDR3 consists of 15 residues. Trimming removed 4 bases at V and 0 bases at J, with 10 bases between. Germline values: CDR1 SEHNR, CDR2 FQNEAQ (reference sequence). DNA of the CDR3: TGTGCCAGCAGCTCAGGGGGGAACTCCTACAATGAGCAGTTCTTC. It specifies CASSSGGNSYNEQFF. Drawing the rest from reference TRBV7-9 and TRBJ2-1, the complete variable domain is DTGVSQNPRHKITKRGQNVTFRCDPISEHNRLYWYRQTLGQGPEFLTYFQNEAQLEKSRLLSDRFSAERPKGSFSTLEIQRTEQGDSAMYLCASSSGGNSYNEQFFGPGTRLTVL.

The V call is TRBV27, the J call TRBJ2-3, with 7 bases matching TRBD1. This CDR3 has 15 residues. Germline lookup yields CDR1 MNHEY and CDR2 SMNVEV (reference sequence). The V and J ends lost 7 bases and 9 bases, in that order; junction bases with no gene match: 16. The CDR3 region has the DNA TGTGCCAGCACCTATCGACAGGGACCTAGCAGGACGCAGTATTTT. Encoded protein: CASTYRQGPSRTQYF.

The rearrangement links TRBV2 to TRBJ2-7; D is possibly TRBD1 (6 bases). This CDR3 has 13 residues. Per the germline V gene, CDR1 is SNHLY and CDR2 is FYNNEI. V lost 7 bases and J 2 bases, leaving 12 bases between the germline ends. This CDR3 reads CASMRSGAYEQYF. In nucleotides, the CDR3 is TGTGCCAGCATGAGGTCAGGGGCCTACGAGCAGTACTTC.

The rearrangement links TRBV10-3 to TRBJ2-5; maybe TRBD1 (5 bases). This CDR3 spans 14 amino acids. Germline V lookup: CDR1 ENHRY, CDR2 SYGVKD. V was trimmed by 1 base and J by 4 bases, leaving 10 bases between them. The CDR3 reads CAISEFQGVETQYF. CDR3 coding DNA: TGTGCCATCAGTGAGTTCCAGGGTGTAGAGACCCAGTACTTC.

The V call is TRBV29-1, the J call TRBJ2-5; D unclear. The CDR3 loop spans 12 amino acids. Looked up from germline, CDR1 is SQVTM and CDR2 is ANQGSEA. The V and J ends lost 2 bases and 5 bases respectively, with 9 bases between them. This chain's CDR3 is CSVELAGETQYF. The CDR3 DNA reads as TGCAGCGTTGAATTAGCTGGGGAGACCCAGTACTTC.

V gene TRBV28 combines with J gene TRBJ2-7; D gene ambiguous. Germline lookup yields CDR1 MDHEN and CDR2 SYDVKM. The CDR3 has 15 residues. Trimming pared 4 bases from V and 0 bases from J, leaving 13 bases between. CDR3 in amino acids: CASSWSPASSYEQYF. The CDR3 DNA reads as TGTGCCAGCAGTTGGAGCCCGGCCTCCTCCTACGAGCAGTACTTC. The whole variable domain, remainder taken from reference TRBV28 and TRBJ2-7, is DVKVTQSSRYLVKRTGEKVFLECVQDMDHENMFWYRQDPGLGLRLIYFSYDVKMKEKGDIPEGYSVSREKKERFSLILESASTNQTSMYLCASSWSPASSYEQYFGPGTRLTVT.

This clone was seen only once. The V and J genes are TRBV11-3 and TRBJ2-1; D is possibly TRBD1 (6 bases). Trimming stripped 5 bases from V and 4 bases from J, with 18 bases between. Looked up from germline, CDR1 is SGHNT and CDR2 is YENEEA. The CDR3 consists of 16 residues. The DNA for the CDR3 is TGTGCCAGCAGCGAGGACAGTCCCGTGGGTTACAATGAGCAGTTCTTC. Translating it yields CASSEDSPVGYNEQFF.

This sequence joins TRBV9 and TRBJ1-2, with D uncertain. The CDR3 totals 13 residues. Deletions cut 1 base from V and 6 bases from J, with 10 bases between. Germline V lookup: CDR1 SGDLS, CDR2 YYNGEE. Here the CDR3 reads CASSVLAGDGYTF. CDR3 coding DNA: TGTGCCAGCAGCGTATTAGCGGGCGATGGCTACACCTTC.

This clone was seen a handful of times. The chain has TRBV9 and TRBJ2-1, with D possibly TRBD2 on 5 matching bases. The CDR3 contains 17 residues. Germline V gives CDR1 SGDLS, CDR2 YYNGEE. Trimming pared 6 bases from V and 9 bases from J, leaving 28 bases between. CDR3 loop: CASTGKPWEDPSGEQFF. In DNA form, the CDR3 reads TGTGCCAGCACCGGGAAACCTTGGGAAGATCCGAGCGGTGAGCAGTTCTTC. The full variable domain, in which reference TRBV9 and TRBJ2-1 provide the parts outside the CDR3, is DSGVTQTPKHLITATGQRVTLRCSPRSGDLSVYWYQQSLDQGLQFLIQYYNGEERAKGNILERFSAQQFPDLHSELNLSSLELGDSALYFCASTGKPWEDPSGEQFFGPGTRLTVL.

The J gene is TRBJ2-5, the V gene TRBV19; D gene unclear. The CDR3 is 18 amino acids. Between the trimmed V and J ends, which lost 8 bases and 2 bases, there was a span of 27 bases. Germline V CDR1 and CDR2: LNHDA, SQIVND (reference sequence). The CDR3 DNA follows: TGTGCCAGTGGGTCGGGTGCGGCCGGCACGCAAGGACAAGAGACCCAGTACTTC. Its protein is CASGSGAAGTQGQETQYF.

The chain couples TRBV6-1 to TRBJ2-7; D is perhaps TRBD1 (5 bases). Trimming took 3 bases from V and 2 from J, leaving 8 bases between them. The CDR3 extends over 13 amino acids. Germline CDR1 is MNHNS and CDR2 is SASEGT. CDR3 nucleotide sequence: TGTGCCAGCAGTGAGTGGGGCCCCTACGAGCAGTACTTC. Translating it yields CASSEWGPYEQYF.

The CDR3 nucleotides read TGCGCCAGCAGCCAAGCAGTAGCGACCCGGGGGACACCCCTCCACTTT. Its protein product is CASSQAVATRGTPLHF. This rearrangement joins TRBV4-1 to TRBJ1-6, with D tentatively TRBD1 (5 bases). The CDR3 extends over 16 amino acids. Germline V gene lookup returns CDR1 MGHRA and CDR2 YSYEKL. With 1 base removed from V and 11 bases from J, the gap between germline ends came to 18 bases.